This T cell receptor (beta chain) was profiled in a study of blood T cell repertoires in COVID-19. Looking at the study overall: Collection of acute and convalescent COVID-19 samples took place in the United States, Italy and Spain.

V shed 4 bases, J shed 3 bases, and the junction held 5 bases outside the gene matches. CDR1 and CDR2 (germline): MNHEY, SVGEGT. CDR3 length: 15 amino acids. TCRdb's copy holds only in-frame clones and misses some; the assay was immunoSEQ multiplex PCR. The table lists fewer than 300,000 clones, over 75% of them singletons. This clone has at least ten counts. Other DNA sequences from this sample encode an identical CDR3 as well. The chain couples TRBV6-2 or TRBV6-3 to TRBJ2-7; 11 positions match TRBD2. This clonotype was sampled from a man aged 18 to 30 with active or convalescent COVID-19. The sequenced material came from peripheral blood. The CDR3 loop reads CASSSRLAGLYEQYF. The CDR3 nucleotides are TGTGCCAGCAGTTCTCGACTAGCGGGGCTCTACGAGCAGTACTTC.